These 6 T cell receptor beta chains were all obtained from the same sample, sequenced in a study of shared T cell receptors in the human thymus. Sequencing was performed with immunoSEQ multiplex PCR; in TCRdb, only in-frame clones are kept and a portion is missing. The sample holds some 700,000 clones, approximately 85% seen once. The same data also went into a second study, on human thymus T cells.

Material: thymocytes. These receptors all stem from a girl in the first two years of life with a congenital heart defect.

The chain is built from TRBV28 and TRBJ1-2; 10 bases map to TRBD1. This CDR3 has 14 amino acids. Germline V CDR1 and CDR2: MDHEN, SYDVKM. J was trimmed by 8 bases and V by 4 bases; bases with no gene match: 7. CDR3 nucleotide sequence: TGTGCCAGCAGTTCGGGACAGGGGCGTCGAGGCTACACCTTC. Protein sequence: CASSSGQGRRGYTF.

The chain links TRBV4-3 to TRBJ1-5, with TRBD1 identical over 10 bases. The ends lost 4 bases at V and 0 bases at J; junction bases unmatched: 3. CDR1 LGHNA and CDR2 YSLEER come from the germline V gene. This CDR3 comprises 16 residues. The CDR3 here is CASSPTGGYSNQPQHF. The CDR3 coding sequence is TGCGCCAGCAGCCCGACAGGGGGCTATAGCAATCAGCCCCAGCATTTT.

The J gene is TRBJ1-3, the V gene TRBV28; D ambiguous. With 10 bases removed from V and 4 bases from J, the gap between germline ends came to 14 bases. This CDR3 is built from 13 residues. Per the germline V gene, CDR1 is MDHEN and CDR2 is SYDVKM. The CDR3 sequence: CATNDKTGNTIYF. CDR3 in DNA: TGTGCCACCAACGACAAAACCGGAAACACCATATATTTT.

The chain combines TRBV2 with TRBJ2-1; D remains unclear. With 0 bases removed from V and 8 bases from J, the gap between germline ends came to 5 bases. Per the germline V gene, CDR1 is SNHLY and CDR2 is FYNNEI. The CDR3 length is 12 residues. CDR3 DNA: TGTGCCAGCAGTGAAGCGGGCTATGAGCAGTTCTTC. Protein product: CASSEAGYEQFF.

The V call is TRBV10-3, the J call TRBJ1-5; D uncertain. V gave up 4 bases and J gave up 4 bases, with 5 bases separating them. This CDR3 is 12 amino acids long. Germline assignment: CDR1 ENHRY and CDR2 SYGVKD. CDR3 sequence reads: CAISGENQPQHF. The DNA of the CDR3 is TGTGCCATCAGTGGGGAGAATCAGCCCCAGCATTTT.

The chain is built from TRBV5-6 and TRBJ1-2; 9 positions agree with TRBD1. The CDR3 is 14 residues long. Per the germline V gene, CDR1 is SGHDT and CDR2 is YYEEEE. Unmatched junction bases numbered 4, after V lost 5 bases and J lost 2 bases. This chain's CDR3 is CASRGQGKNYGYTF. DNA of the CDR3: TGTGCCAGCAGGGGACAGGGTAAAAACTATGGCTACACCTTC. Filled out from reference TRBV5-6 and TRBJ1-2, the complete variable domain reads DAGVTQSPTHLIKTRGQQVTLRCSPKSGHDTVSWYQQALGQGPQFIFQYYEEEERQRGNFPDRFSGHQFPNYSSELNVNALLLGDSALYLCASRGQGKNYGYTFGSGTRLTVV.